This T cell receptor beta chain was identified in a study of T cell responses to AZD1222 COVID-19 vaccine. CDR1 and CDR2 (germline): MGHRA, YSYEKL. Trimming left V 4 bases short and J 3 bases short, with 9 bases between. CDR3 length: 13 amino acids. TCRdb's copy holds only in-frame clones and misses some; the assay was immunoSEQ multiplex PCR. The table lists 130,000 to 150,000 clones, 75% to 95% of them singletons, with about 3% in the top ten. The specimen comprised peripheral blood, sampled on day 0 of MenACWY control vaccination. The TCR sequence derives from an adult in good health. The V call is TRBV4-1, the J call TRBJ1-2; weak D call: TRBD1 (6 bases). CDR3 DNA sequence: TGCGCCAGCAGCCTAGGACAGTACTATGGCTACACCTTC. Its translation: CASSLGQYYGYTF.